A selection of T cell receptor beta chains follows, all from one sample in a study of blood T cells in healthy people across ages. TCRdb reprocessed the 5' RACE reads via MiXCR and lists one record per CDR3 protein. The table shows around 990,000 distinct CDR3 sequences, with roughly a quarter occurring only once. These data also featured in a second study, about T cells of mothers and their children.

The specimen was blood. Receptors originate from a girl aged 2 to 9 in good health. Both conserved end residues are part of each CDR3. D genes are given only for firm matches. Expanded clones get a size class; other rows say once, few or many, or leave the size out.

j_gene: TRBJ2-5
v_gene: TRBV28
abundance: -
d_gene: -
CDR3aa: CASSLGTRQQETQYF
CDR3nt: TGTGCCAGCAGTTTAGGAACTAGACAGCAAGAGACCCAGTACTTC

j_gene: TRBJ2-1
v_gene: TRBV29-1
abundance: -
d_gene: TRBD2
CDR3aa: CSVSGVTSGRYPFNEQFF
CDR3nt: TGCAGCGTTTCAGGGGTCACTAGCGGGAGGTACCCCTTCAATGAGCAGTTCTTC

j_gene: TRBJ2-5
v_gene: TRBV6-1
abundance: -
d_gene: TRBD2
CDR3aa: CASSDNLIAGGTYEQSF
CDR3nt: TGTGCCAGCAGTGATAATTTAATAGCGGGAGGGACCTACGAGCAGTCCTTC

j_gene: TRBJ2-3
v_gene: TRBV10-3
abundance: -
d_gene: -
CDR3aa: CAISESGSDTQYF
CDR3nt: TGTGCCATCAGTGAGTCGGGGTCAGATACGCAGTATTTT

j_gene: TRBJ2-1
v_gene: TRBV7-2
abundance: -
d_gene: -
CDR3aa: CASSSDPSSYNEQFF
CDR3nt: TGTGCCAGCAGCTCTGACCCGAGCTCCTACAATGAGCAGTTCTTC

j_gene: TRBJ2-1
v_gene: TRBV20-1
abundance: few
d_gene: TRBD2
CDR3aa: CSALRLAGGTYNEQFF
CDR3nt: TGCAGTGCCCTACGACTAGCGGGAGGGACCTACAATGAGCAGTTCTTC

j_gene: TRBJ2-5
v_gene: TRBV28
abundance: -
d_gene: -
CDR3aa: CASSLIGRQETQYF
CDR3nt: TGTGCCAGCAGTTTGATCGGACGGCAAGAGACCCAGTACTTC

j_gene: TRBJ2-5
v_gene: TRBV2
abundance: -
d_gene: -
CDR3aa: CASSVDNQETQYF
CDR3nt: TGTGCCAGCAGCGTTGACAACCAAGAGACCCAGTACTTC

j_gene: TRBJ2-5
v_gene: TRBV12-3/TRBV12-4
abundance: few
d_gene: -
CDR3aa: CASSRTISTAGETQYF
CDR3nt: TGTGCCAGCAGTCGGACGATTAGTACCGCCGGGGAGACCCAGTACTTC

j_gene: TRBJ2-7
v_gene: TRBV27
abundance: -
d_gene: TRBD1
CDR3aa: CATSGQGPESSYEQYF
CDR3nt: TGTGCCACCTCAGGACAGGGACCTGAAAGCTCCTACGAGCAGTACTTC

j_gene: TRBJ2-1
v_gene: TRBV12-3/TRBV12-4
abundance: -
d_gene: -
CDR3aa: CASSSPSVSYNEQFF
CDR3nt: TGTGCCAGCAGTTCGCCTAGCGTTTCCTACAATGAGCAGTTCTTC

j_gene: TRBJ2-1
v_gene: TRBV29-1
abundance: once
d_gene: TRBD2
CDR3aa: CSVERGLAGGVSYNEQFF
CDR3nt: TGCAGCGTTGAAAGGGGACTAGCGGGAGGGGTGTCCTACAATGAGCAGTTCTTC

j_gene: TRBJ2-3
v_gene: TRBV7-9
abundance: -
d_gene: -
CDR3aa: CACSLGQQIDTQYF
CDR3nt: TGTGCCTGCAGCTTAGGACAGCAAATAGATACGCAGTATTTT

j_gene: TRBJ2-5
v_gene: TRBV28
abundance: few
d_gene: TRBD1
CDR3aa: CASSGTGMAETQYF
CDR3nt: TGTGCCAGCTCCGGGACAGGGATGGCAGAGACCCAGTACTTC

j_gene: TRBJ2-1
v_gene: TRBV7-2
abundance: -
d_gene: -
CDR3aa: CASSSPISPPFF
CDR3nt: TGTGCCAGCAGCTCTCCCATCAGCCCCCCGTTCTTC

j_gene: TRBJ2-7
v_gene: TRBV5-1
abundance: few
d_gene: TRBD2
CDR3aa: CASSPRGGGSYEQYF
CDR3nt: TGCGCCAGCAGCCCCCGCGGGGGAGGATCCTACGAGCAGTACTTC

j_gene: TRBJ1-1
v_gene: TRBV11-2
abundance: -
d_gene: -
CDR3aa: CASSFSLTTSEAFF
CDR3nt: TGTGCCAGCAGCTTTAGCCTTACAACCTCTGAAGCTTTCTTT

j_gene: TRBJ2-5
v_gene: TRBV10-3
abundance: few
d_gene: -
CDR3aa: CAISLDTAPIATQYF
CDR3nt: TGTGCCATCAGTTTGGACACTGCCCCGATTGCAACCCAGTACTTC

j_gene: TRBJ2-1
v_gene: TRBV4-3
abundance: many
d_gene: TRBD2
CDR3aa: CASSQDGVGGGPYNEQFF
CDR3nt: TGCGCCAGCAGCCAAGATGGGGTCGGGGGGGGACCTTACAATGAGCAGTTCTTC

j_gene: TRBJ1-2
v_gene: TRBV29-1
abundance: -
d_gene: -
CDR3aa: CSVAGKDGYTF
CDR3nt: TGCAGCGTTGCAGGGAAGGATGGCTACACCTTC

j_gene: TRBJ1-4
v_gene: TRBV6-6
abundance: -
d_gene: -
CDR3aa: CASSYVVGPNKEKLFF
CDR3nt: TGTGCCAGCAGTTACGTGGTCGGACCCAATAAAGAAAAACTGTTTTTT

j_gene: TRBJ1-2
v_gene: TRBV29-1
abundance: -
d_gene: TRBD1
CDR3aa: CSVVPQGAGGYTF
CDR3nt: TGCAGCGTTGTCCCCCAGGGGGCAGGGGGCTACACCTTC

j_gene: TRBJ1-2
v_gene: TRBV7-3
abundance: few
d_gene: -
CDR3aa: CASSFEPSGDGYTF
CDR3nt: TGTGCCAGCAGCTTCGAGCCATCGGGCGATGGCTACACCTTC

j_gene: TRBJ1-1
v_gene: TRBV7-9
abundance: few
d_gene: -
CDR3aa: CASTSNSLNTEAFF
CDR3nt: TGTGCCAGCACCTCCAATTCTTTGAACACTGAAGCTTTCTTT

j_gene: TRBJ1-2
v_gene: TRBV7-8
abundance: -
d_gene: -
CDR3aa: CASSFGASAGYTF
CDR3nt: TGTGCCAGCAGCTTCGGCGCCTCGGCTGGCTACACCTTC

j_gene: TRBJ2-1
v_gene: TRBV20-1
abundance: few
d_gene: TRBD2
CDR3aa: CSAPPLAGPANEQFF
CDR3nt: TGCAGTGCTCCCCCACTAGCGGGTCCCGCGAATGAGCAGTTCTTC

j_gene: TRBJ2-1
v_gene: TRBV20-1
abundance: few
d_gene: TRBD2
CDR3aa: CSVHSGLYNEQFF
CDR3nt: TGCAGTGTTCATAGCGGGCTCTACAATGAGCAGTTCTTC

j_gene: TRBJ2-2
v_gene: TRBV7-9
abundance: -
d_gene: -
CDR3aa: CASSPVLANTGELFF
CDR3nt: TGTGCCAGCAGCCCGGTCCTAGCGAACACCGGGGAGCTGTTTTTT

j_gene: TRBJ1-4
v_gene: TRBV29-1
abundance: -
d_gene: -
CDR3aa: CSVDRRATNEKLFF
CDR3nt: TGCAGCGTTGACCGACGGGCAACTAATGAAAAACTGTTTTTT

j_gene: TRBJ2-5
v_gene: TRBV7-2
abundance: few
d_gene: TRBD2
CDR3aa: CASTPGSGRARETQYF
CDR3nt: TGTGCCAGCACCCCGGGGAGTGGGAGGGCCAGGGAGACCCAGTACTTC

j_gene: TRBJ1-6
v_gene: TRBV6-1
abundance: -
d_gene: TRBD1
CDR3aa: CASKGGLDNSPLHF
CDR3nt: TGTGCCAGCAAAGGGGGCCTAGATAATTCACCCCTCCACTTT

j_gene: TRBJ2-5
v_gene: TRBV4-1
abundance: few
d_gene: TRBD2
CDR3aa: CASSQDGGLGEETQYF
CDR3nt: TGCGCCAGCAGCCAAGATGGGGGACTAGGGGAAGAGACCCAGTACTTC

j_gene: TRBJ2-7
v_gene: TRBV7-9
abundance: -
d_gene: -
CDR3aa: CASSGRLKQYF
CDR3nt: TGTGCCAGCAGCGGCCGGTTGAAGCAGTACTTC

j_gene: TRBJ2-3
v_gene: TRBV4-3
abundance: -
d_gene: -
CDR3aa: CASSQVQGDTQYF
CDR3nt: TGCGCCAGCAGCCAAGTCCAGGGCGATACGCAGTATTTT

j_gene: TRBJ1-1
v_gene: TRBV7-9
abundance: -
d_gene: -
CDR3aa: CASSPWTALYTEAFF
CDR3nt: TGTGCCAGCAGCCCCTGGACGGCTCTTTACACTGAAGCTTTCTTT

j_gene: TRBJ2-3
v_gene: TRBV29-1
abundance: few
d_gene: -
CDR3aa: CSVVKGYTDTQYF
CDR3nt: TGCAGCGTTGTGAAGGGCTACACAGATACGCAGTATTTT

j_gene: TRBJ2-4
v_gene: TRBV9
abundance: few
d_gene: -
CDR3aa: CASSATSSSAKNIQYF
CDR3nt: TGTGCCAGCAGCGCTACTAGCTCGTCGGCCAAAAACATTCAGTACTTC

j_gene: TRBJ2-7
v_gene: TRBV7-2
abundance: -
d_gene: TRBD2
CDR3aa: CASSYLAGTPYEQYF
CDR3nt: TGTGCCAGCAGCTATTTAGCGGGAACTCCCTACGAGCAGTACTTC

j_gene: TRBJ2-7
v_gene: TRBV20-1
abundance: few
d_gene: -
CDR3aa: CSASKAVEQYF
CDR3nt: TGCAGTGCTAGTAAGGCAGTCGAGCAGTACTTC

j_gene: TRBJ1-4
v_gene: TRBV25-1
abundance: -
d_gene: TRBD1
CDR3aa: CATRQGENEKLFF
CDR3nt: TGTGCCACAAGACAGGGGGAAAATGAAAAACTGTTTTTT

j_gene: TRBJ2-5
v_gene: TRBV15
abundance: -
d_gene: TRBD1
CDR3aa: CATSGSPGQVKETQYF
CDR3nt: TGTGCCACCAGCGGTTCCCCGGGACAGGTTAAAGAGACCCAGTACTTC

j_gene: TRBJ2-7
v_gene: TRBV7-2
abundance: -
d_gene: -
CDR3aa: CASSLGTSRHEQYF
CDR3nt: TGTGCCAGCAGCTTAGGGACTTCGCGTCACGAGCAGTACTTC